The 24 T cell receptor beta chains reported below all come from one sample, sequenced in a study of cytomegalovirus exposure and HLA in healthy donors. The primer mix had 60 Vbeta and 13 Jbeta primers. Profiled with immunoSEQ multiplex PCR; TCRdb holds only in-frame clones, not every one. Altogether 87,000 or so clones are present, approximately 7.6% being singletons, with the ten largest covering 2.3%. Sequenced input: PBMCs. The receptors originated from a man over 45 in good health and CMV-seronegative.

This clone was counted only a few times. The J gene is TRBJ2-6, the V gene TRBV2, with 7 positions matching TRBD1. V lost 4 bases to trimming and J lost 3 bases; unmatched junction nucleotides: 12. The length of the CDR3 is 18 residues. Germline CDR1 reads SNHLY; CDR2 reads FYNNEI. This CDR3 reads CASSGRQGGKSGANVLTF. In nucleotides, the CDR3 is TGTGCCAGCAGTGGTAGACAGGGTGGGAAAAGTGGGGCCAACGTCCTGACTTTC.

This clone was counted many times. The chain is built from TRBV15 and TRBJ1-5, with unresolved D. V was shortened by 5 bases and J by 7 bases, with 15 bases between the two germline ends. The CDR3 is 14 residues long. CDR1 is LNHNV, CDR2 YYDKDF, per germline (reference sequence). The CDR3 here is CATSGPRAGQPQHF. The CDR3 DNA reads TGTGCCACCAGCGGACCGCGGGCTGGGCAGCCCCAGCATTTT.

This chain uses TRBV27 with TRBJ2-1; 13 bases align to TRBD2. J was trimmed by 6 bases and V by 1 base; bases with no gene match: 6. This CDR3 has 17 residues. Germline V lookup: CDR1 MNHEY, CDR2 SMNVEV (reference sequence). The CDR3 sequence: CASSLFPGLAGVNEQFF. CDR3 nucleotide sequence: TGTGCCAGCAGTTTATTCCCCGGACTAGCGGGAGTCAATGAGCAGTTCTTC.

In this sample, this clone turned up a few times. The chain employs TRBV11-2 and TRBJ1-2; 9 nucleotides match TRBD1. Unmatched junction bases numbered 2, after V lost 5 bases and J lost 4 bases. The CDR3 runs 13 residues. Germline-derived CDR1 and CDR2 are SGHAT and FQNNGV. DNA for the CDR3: TGTGCCAGCAGCCGGGACAGGGCCTATGGCTACACCTTC. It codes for CASSRDRAYGYTF.

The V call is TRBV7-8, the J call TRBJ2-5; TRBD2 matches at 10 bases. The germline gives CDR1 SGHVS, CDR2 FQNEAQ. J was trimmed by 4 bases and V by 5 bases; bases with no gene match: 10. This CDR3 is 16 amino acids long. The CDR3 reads CASSPTQAGGGETQYF. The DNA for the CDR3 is TGTGCCAGCAGCCCCACTCAAGCGGGAGGGGGAGAGACCCAGTACTTC.

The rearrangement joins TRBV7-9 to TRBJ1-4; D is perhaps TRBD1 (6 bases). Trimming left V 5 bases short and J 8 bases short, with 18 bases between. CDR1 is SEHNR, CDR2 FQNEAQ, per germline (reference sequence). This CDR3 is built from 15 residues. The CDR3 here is CASSPQGRRLEKLFF. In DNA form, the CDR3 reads TGTGCCAGCAGCCCCCAGGGGCGGAGGCTCGAAAAACTGTTTTTT.

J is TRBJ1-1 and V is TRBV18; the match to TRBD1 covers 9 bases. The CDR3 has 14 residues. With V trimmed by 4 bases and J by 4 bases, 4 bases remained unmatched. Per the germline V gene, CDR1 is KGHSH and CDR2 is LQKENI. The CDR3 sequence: CASSQADRGTEAFF. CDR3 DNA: TGTGCCAGCTCACAAGCGGACAGGGGCACTGAAGCTTTCTTT.

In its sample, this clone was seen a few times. The CDR3 loop reads CASSELQVGTIYF. As DNA, the CDR3 is TGTGCCAGCAGTGAATTACAGGTTGGCACCATATATTTT. The rearrangement links TRBV6-1 to TRBJ1-3; a weak D match, TRBD1 (5 bases). The CDR3 runs to 13 residues. Looked up from germline, CDR1 is MNHNS and CDR2 is SASEGT. V was clipped by 2 bases and J by 9 bases, with 11 bases between them.

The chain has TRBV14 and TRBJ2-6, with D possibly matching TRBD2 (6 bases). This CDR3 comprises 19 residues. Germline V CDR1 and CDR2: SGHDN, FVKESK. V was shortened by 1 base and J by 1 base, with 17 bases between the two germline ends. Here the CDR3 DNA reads TGTGCCAGCAGCCAAGGTTCGGCCCGGCGGGGATCTGGGGCCAACGTCCTGACTTTC. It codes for CASSQGSARRGSGANVLTF.

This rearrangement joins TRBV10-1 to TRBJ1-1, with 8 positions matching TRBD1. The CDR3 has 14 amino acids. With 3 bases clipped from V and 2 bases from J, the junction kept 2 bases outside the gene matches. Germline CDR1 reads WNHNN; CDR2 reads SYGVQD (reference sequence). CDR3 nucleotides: TGCGCCAGCAGTGACGGACAGGGTAACACTGAAGCTTTCTTT. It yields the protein CASSDGQGNTEAFF.

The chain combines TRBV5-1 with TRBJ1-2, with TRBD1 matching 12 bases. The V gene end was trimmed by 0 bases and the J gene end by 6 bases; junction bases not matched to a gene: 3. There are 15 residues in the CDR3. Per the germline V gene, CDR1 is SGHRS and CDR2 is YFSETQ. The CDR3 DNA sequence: TGCGCCAGCAGCTTGGAGGGACAGGGGGCGGATGGCTACACCTTC. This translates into CASSLEGQGADGYTF.

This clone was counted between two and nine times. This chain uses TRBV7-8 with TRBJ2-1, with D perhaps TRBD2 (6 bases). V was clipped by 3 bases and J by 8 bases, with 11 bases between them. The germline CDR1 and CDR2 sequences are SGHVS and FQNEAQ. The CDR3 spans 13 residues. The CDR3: CASSLRGGYEQFF. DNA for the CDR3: TGTGCCAGCAGCTTGCGAGGAGGGTATGAGCAGTTCTTC.

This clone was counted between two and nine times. CDR3 sequence (DNA): TGTGCCAGCATCCATGGCCTCTCCTACAATGAGCAGTTCTTC. The encoded protein is CASIHGLSYNEQFF. V is TRBV2 and J is TRBJ2-1; D call uncertain. V was shortened by 7 bases and J by 0 bases, with 10 bases between the two germline ends. The CDR3 contains 14 residues. Germline V CDR1 and CDR2: SNHLY, FYNNEI.

CDR3 bases: TGTGCCAGCAGCTCGGAGCACAATCAGCCCCAGCATTTT. Translating gives CASSSEHNQPQHF. This chain links TRBV2 with TRBJ1-5; D gene ambiguous. Germline CDR1 is SNHLY and CDR2 is FYNNEI. The CDR3 covers 13 residues. Between the trimmed V and J ends, which lost 6 bases and 3 bases, there was a span of 9 bases.

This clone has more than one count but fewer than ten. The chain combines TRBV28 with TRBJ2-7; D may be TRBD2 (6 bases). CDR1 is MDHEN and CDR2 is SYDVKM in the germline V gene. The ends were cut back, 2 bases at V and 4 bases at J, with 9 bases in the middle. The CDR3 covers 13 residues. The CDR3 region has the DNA TGTGCCAGCAGTTTAGCCGGAGGGTACGAGCAGTACTTC. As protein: CASSLAGGYEQYF.

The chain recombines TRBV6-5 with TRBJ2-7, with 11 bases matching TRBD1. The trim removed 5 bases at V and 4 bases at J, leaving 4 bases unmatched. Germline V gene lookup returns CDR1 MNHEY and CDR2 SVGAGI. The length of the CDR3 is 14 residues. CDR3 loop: CASSDRDRGYEQYF. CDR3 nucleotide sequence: TGTGCCAGCAGTGACCGGGACAGGGGGTACGAGCAGTACTTC.

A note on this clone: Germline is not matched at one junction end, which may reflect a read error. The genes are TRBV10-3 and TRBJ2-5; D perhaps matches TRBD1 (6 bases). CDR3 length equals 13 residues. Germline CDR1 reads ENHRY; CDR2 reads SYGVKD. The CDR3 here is CATRTAGPEAQYF. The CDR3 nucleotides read TGTGCCACCAGGACAGCCGGCCCAGAGGCCCAGTACTTC.

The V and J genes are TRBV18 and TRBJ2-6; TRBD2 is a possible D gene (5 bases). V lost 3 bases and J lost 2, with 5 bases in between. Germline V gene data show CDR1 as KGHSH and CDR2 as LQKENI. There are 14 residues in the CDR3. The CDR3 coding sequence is TGTGCCAGCTCACCCGGGGCTGGGGCCAACGTCCTGACTTTC. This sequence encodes CASSPGAGANVLTF.

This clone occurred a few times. The CDR3 coding sequence is TGTGCCAGCAGTACCCAGTTTGGTAGCGATGAGCAGTTCTTC. Protein: CASSTQFGSDEQFF. J is TRBJ2-1 and V is TRBV6-1; D may be TRBD2 (5 bases). CDR3 length: 14 residues. V shed 5 bases and J shed 8 bases, with 16 bases lying between them. CDR1 and CDR2 from the germline V gene are MNHNS and SASEGT.

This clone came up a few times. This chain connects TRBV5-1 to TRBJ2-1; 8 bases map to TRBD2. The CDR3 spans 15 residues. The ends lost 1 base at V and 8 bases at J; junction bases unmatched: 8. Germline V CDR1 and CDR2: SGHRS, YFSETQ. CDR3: CASSLNTGGQDEQFF. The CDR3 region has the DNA TGCGCCAGCAGCTTGAATACGGGGGGGCAGGATGAGCAGTTCTTC.

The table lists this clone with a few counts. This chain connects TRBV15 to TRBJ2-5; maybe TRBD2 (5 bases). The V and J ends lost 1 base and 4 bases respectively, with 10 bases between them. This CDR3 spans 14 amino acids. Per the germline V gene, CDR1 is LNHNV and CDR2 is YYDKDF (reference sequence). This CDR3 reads CATSRGSEGETQYF. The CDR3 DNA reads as TGTGCCACCAGCAGAGGTTCAGAGGGAGAGACCCAGTACTTC.

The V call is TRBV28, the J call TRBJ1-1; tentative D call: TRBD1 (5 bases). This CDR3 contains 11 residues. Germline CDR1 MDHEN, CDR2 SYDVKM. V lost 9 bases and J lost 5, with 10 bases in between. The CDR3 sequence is CASEGVTEAFF. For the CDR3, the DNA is TGTGCCAGTGAAGGGGTTACTGAAGCTTTCTTT.

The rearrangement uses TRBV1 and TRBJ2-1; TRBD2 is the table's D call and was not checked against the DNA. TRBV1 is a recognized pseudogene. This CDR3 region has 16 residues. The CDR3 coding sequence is TGCACCAGCAGCCAAGAATGTCTATGGGGAGGGAGTGAGCAGTTCTTC. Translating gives CTSSQECLWGGSEQFF.

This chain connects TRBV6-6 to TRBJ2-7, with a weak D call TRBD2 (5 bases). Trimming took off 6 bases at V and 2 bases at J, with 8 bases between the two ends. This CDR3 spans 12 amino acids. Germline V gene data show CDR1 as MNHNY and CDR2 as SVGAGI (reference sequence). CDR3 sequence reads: CASRGSPYEQYF. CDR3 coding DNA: TGTGCCAGCAGGGGGAGTCCCTACGAGCAGTACTTC.